This T cell receptor (beta chain) was identified in a study of shared clonotypes between healthy human individuals. CDR1 SNHLY and CDR2 FYNNEI come from the germline V gene. The junction had 4 bases not matched to a gene; V was cut back by 6 bases and J by 5 bases. This CDR3 has 14 amino acids. Data came from immunoSEQ multiplex PCR; TCRdb stores just in-frame clones and leaves some out. The repertoire holds 2.3 million or so clones, approximately 95% seen once, with about 0.39% in the top ten. The chain combines TRBV2 with TRBJ2-2, with 9 bases matching TRBD2. The receptor comes from a young man in good health. Some clones in this sample may be carry-over from other donors' samples. Sequencing was performed on naive CD4+ T cells from PBMCs. As to subset: CD45RA+ positively selected. The CDR3 protein is CASRMAGGTGELFF. The CDR3 DNA reads TGTGCCAGCAGAATGGCGGGAGGGACCGGGGAGCTGTTTTTT.